The subject of this entry is one TCR beta chain. Clones were read by immunoSEQ multiplex PCR, and TCRdb kept only the in-frame ones, dropping some. The sample includes around 280,000 clones, approximately 84% of them seen just once. The data are from a study of blood T cell repertoires in COVID-19. Looking at the study overall: The United States, Italy and Spain provided the acute and convalescent COVID-19 samples.

Germline V gene data show CDR1 as SQVTM and CDR2 as ANQGSEA. This CDR3 comprises 12 residues. V shed 8 bases, J shed 11 bases, and the junction held 8 bases outside the gene matches. The chain uses TRBV29-1 and TRBJ2-1; 11 bases fit TRBD2. The TCR originated in a woman in her twenties or thirties who had recovered from COVID-19. The material sequenced was peripheral blood. The CDR3 spells CSTAGLAAQQFF. In DNA, the CDR3 is TGCAGCACCGCGGGACTAGCGGCTCAGCAGTTCTTC.